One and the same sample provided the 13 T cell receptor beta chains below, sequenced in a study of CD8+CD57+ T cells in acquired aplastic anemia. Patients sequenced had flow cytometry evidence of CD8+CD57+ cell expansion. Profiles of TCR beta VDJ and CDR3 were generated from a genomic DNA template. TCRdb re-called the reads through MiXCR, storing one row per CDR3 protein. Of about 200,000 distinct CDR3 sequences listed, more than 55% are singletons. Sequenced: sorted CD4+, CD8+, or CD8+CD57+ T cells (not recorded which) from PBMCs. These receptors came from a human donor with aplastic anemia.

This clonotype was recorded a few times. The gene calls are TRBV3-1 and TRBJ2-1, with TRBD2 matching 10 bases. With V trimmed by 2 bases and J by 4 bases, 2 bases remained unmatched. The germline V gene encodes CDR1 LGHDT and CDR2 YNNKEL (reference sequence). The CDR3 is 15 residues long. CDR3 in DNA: TGTGCCAGCAGCCAACTAGCGGGGGATTACAATGAGCAGTTCTTC. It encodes CASSQLAGDYNEQFF.

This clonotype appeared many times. Here the CDR3 reads CASSPRGLAGPEQYF. The CDR3, as DNA: TGTGCCAGCAGTCCCCGTGGGCTAGCGGGCCCCGAGCAGTACTTC. This sequence joins TRBV28 and TRBJ2-7; 8 bases align to TRBD2. Losses at the gene ends were 5 bases for V and 6 bases for J; bases not matched to a gene: 12. CDR1 and CDR2 from the germline V gene are MDHEN and SYDVKM. This CDR3 contains 15 residues.

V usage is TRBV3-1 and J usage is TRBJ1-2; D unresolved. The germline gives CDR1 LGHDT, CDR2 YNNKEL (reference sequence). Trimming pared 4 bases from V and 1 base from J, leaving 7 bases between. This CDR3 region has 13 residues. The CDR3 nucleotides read TGTGCCAGCAGCCCCGATTTTAACTATGGCTACACCTTC. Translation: CASSPDFNYGYTF.

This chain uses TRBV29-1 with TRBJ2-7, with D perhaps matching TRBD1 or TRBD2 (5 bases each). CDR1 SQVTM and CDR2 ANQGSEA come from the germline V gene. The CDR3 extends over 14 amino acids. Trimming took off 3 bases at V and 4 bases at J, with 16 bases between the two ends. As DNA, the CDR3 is TGCAGCGTTGAGGTCCCATCGGGGCCTTACGAGCAGTACTTC. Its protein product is CSVEVPSGPYEQYF.

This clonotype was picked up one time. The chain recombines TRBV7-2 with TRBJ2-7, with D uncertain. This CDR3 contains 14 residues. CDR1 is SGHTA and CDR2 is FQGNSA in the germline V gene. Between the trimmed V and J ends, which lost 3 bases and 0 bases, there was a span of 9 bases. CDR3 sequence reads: CASSLTVSSYEQYF. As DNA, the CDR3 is TGTGCCAGCAGCTTGACGGTGAGCTCCTACGAGCAGTACTTC. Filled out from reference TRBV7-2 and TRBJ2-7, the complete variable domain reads GAGVSQSPSNKVTEKGKDVELRCDPISGHTALYWYRQSLGQGLEFLIYFQGNSAPDKSGLPSDRFSAERTGGSVSTLTIQRTQQEDSAVYLCASSLTVSSYEQYFGPGTRLTVT.

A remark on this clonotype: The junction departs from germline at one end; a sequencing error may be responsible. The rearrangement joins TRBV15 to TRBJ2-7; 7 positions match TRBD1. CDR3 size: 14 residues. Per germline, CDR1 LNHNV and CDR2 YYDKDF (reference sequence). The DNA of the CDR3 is TGTGCCACCAGCAGGACAGGGCCGACCTACGGGCAGTACTTC. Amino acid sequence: CATSRTGPTYGQYF.

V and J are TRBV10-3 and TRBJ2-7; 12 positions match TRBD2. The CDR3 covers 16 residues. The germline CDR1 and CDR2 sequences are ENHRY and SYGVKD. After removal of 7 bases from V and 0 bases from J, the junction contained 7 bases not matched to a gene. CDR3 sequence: CAIKPGTSGYSYEQYF. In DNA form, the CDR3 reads TGTGCCATCAAACCAGGGACTAGCGGGTACTCCTACGAGCAGTACTTC.

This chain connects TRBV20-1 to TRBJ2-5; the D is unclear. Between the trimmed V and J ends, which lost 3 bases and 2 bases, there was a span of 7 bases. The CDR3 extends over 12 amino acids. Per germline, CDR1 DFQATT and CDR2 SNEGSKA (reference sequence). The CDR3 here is CSARLSQETQYF. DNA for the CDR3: TGCAGTGCTAGGTTGAGTCAAGAGACCCAGTACTTC.

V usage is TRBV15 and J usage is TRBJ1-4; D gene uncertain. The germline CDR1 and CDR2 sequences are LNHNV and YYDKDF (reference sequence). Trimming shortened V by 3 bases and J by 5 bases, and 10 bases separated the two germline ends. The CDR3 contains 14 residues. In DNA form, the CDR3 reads TGTGCCACCAGCAGTCGGCAGAAAAATGAAAAACTGTTTTTT. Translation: CATSSRQKNEKLFF.

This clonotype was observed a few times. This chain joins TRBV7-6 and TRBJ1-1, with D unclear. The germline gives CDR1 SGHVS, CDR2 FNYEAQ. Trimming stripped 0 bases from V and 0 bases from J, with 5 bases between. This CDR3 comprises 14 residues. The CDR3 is CASSLAPLNTEAFF. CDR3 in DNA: TGTGCCAGCAGCTTAGCACCGTTGAACACTGAAGCTTTCTTT.

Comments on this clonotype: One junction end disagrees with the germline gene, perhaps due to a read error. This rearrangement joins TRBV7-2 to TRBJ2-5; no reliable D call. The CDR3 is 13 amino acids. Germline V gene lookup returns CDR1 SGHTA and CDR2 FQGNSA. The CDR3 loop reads CASSQARDGTQYF. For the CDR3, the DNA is TGCGCCAGCAGCCAAGCCAGAGACGGGACCCAGTACTTC. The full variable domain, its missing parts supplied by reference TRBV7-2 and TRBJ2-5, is GAGVSQSPSNKVTEKGKDVELRCDPISGHTALYWYRQSLGQGLEFLIYFQGNSAPDKSGLPSDRFSAERTGGSVSTLTIQRTQQEDSAVYLCASSQARDGTQYFGPGTRLLVL.

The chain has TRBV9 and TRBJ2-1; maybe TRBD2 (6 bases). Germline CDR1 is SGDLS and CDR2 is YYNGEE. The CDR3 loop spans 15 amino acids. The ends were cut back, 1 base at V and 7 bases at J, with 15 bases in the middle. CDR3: CASSVRTGTPNEQFF. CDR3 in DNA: TGTGCCAGCAGCGTACGAACCGGGACTCCGAATGAGCAGTTCTTC.

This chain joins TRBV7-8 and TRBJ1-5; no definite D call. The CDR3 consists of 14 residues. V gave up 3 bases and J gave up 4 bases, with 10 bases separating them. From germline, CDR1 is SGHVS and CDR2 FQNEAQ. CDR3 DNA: TGTGCCAGCAGCTTCACGGACGGAAATCAGCCCCAGCATTTT. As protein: CASSFTDGNQPQHF.